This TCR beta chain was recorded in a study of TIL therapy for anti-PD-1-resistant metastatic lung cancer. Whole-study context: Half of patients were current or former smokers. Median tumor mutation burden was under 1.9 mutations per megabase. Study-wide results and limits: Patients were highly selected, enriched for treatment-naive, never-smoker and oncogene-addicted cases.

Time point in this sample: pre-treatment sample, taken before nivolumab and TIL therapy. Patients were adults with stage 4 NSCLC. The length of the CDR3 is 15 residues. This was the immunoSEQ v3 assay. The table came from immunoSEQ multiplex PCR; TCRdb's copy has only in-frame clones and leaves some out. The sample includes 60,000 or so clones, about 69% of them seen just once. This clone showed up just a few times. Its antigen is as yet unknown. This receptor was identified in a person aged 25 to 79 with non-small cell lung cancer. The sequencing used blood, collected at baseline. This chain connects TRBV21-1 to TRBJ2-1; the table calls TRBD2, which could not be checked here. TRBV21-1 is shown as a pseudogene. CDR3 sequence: CASRYGGARDNEQFF. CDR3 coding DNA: TGTGCCAGCAGATACGGGGGGGCCAGGGACAATGAGCAGTTCTTC.